This T cell receptor beta chain emerged from a study of glioma-infiltrating T cells. Study outcomes and limitations: Tissue-blood divergence was below expectation in non-neoplastic patients, above in gliomas.

Amplification of TCR alpha and beta CDR3 regions from RNA used iRepertoire nested multiplex PCR. One-step reverse transcription and amplification started from around 100-400 ng of tissue mRNA or PBMC total RNA. MiXCR, applied by TCRdb to the multiplex PCR reads, yields one record per CDR3 protein. The sample includes around 130,000 distinct CDR3 sequences, around a quarter of them seen just once. This clonotype was counted many times. Its antigen is currently unknown. Germline V gene data show CDR1 as MNHNY and CDR2 as SVGAGI (reference sequence). CDR3 length equals 17 residues. The ends were cut back, 0 bases at V and 2 bases at J, with 16 bases in the middle.

The sequence was obtained from a human donor with low-grade glioma or glioblastoma, undergoing nonglioma brain surgery, or in good health (not recorded which). The specimen sequenced was glioma tissue, nonneoplastic brain tissue, or PBMCs (not recorded which). The chain combines TRBV6-6 with TRBJ1-1, with a weak D call TRBD1 (6 bases). As DNA, the CDR3 is TGTGCCAGCAGTTACTCGAGTAGCCGGACAGCCAACACTGAAGCTTTCTTT. Protein: CASSYSSSRTANTEAFF.